Each of the 5 T cell receptor beta chains below was sequenced from the same sample in a study of beta chain features in type 1 diabetes. Every isolated RNA sample was fully reverse transcribed, so sequencing captured expressed TCRB transcripts. Assay: immunoSEQ multiplex PCR; the TCRdb copy retains only in-frame clones and omits some. Among around 350,000 clones listed, about 12% were seen once. Sequenced material: naive CD4+ T cells from blood. The source is a man aged 18 to 30 in good health.

The chain couples TRBV28 to TRBJ1-2; weak D call: TRBD1 (5 bases). The V end was cut by 8 bases, the J end by 4 bases, with 17 bases between. CDR3 length: 14 amino acids. Germline loops: CDR1 MDHEN, CDR2 SYDVKM. CDR3 coding DNA: TGTGCCAGCGTTTTCGGTGGGGGAGGCTATGGCTACACCTTC. This encodes CASVFGGGGYGYTF.

This clone was recorded a few times. This chain connects TRBV11-1 to TRBJ2-5; 10 bases match TRBD1. CDR3 length: 15 residues. The J segment lost 4 bases and the V segment lost 2 bases, leaving 4 bases of the junction unmatched. Looked up from germline, CDR1 is SGHAT and CDR2 is FQDESV (reference sequence). CDR3 amino acids: CASSLQTGGRETQYF. The CDR3 region has the DNA TGTGCCAGCAGCTTACAGACAGGGGGCCGAGAGACCCAGTACTTC.

The chain uses TRBV4-2 and TRBJ1-5; D remains unclear. The V gene lost 0 bases and the J gene lost 0 bases, with 6 bases spanning the gap. Germline lookup yields CDR1 LGHNA and CDR2 YNFKEQ. The CDR3 covers 15 residues. The CDR3 region is CASSQDTASNQPQHF. The CDR3 DNA reads as TGTGCCAGCAGCCAAGATACAGCTAGCAATCAGCCCCAGCATTTT.

The chain couples TRBV9 to TRBJ2-7; D not resolved. The V end was cut by 4 bases, the J end by 5 bases, with 13 bases between. The CDR3 sequence is 13 residues long. Germline V CDR1 and CDR2: SGDLS, YYNGEE. The CDR3 nucleotides are TGTGCCAGCAGCCCCCGACGGAGCGACGAGCAGTACTTC. This translates into CASSPRRSDEQYF.

This clone was counted only a few times. DNA of the CDR3: TGCGCCAGCAGCTTGGAGTCCGTCCGCGCAGGGGCCTTTTCCTACGAGCAGTACTTC. Protein sequence: CASSLESVRAGAFSYEQYF. The J gene is TRBJ2-7, the V gene TRBV5-1, with D possibly TRBD1 on 6 matching bases. CDR1 and CDR2 from the germline V gene are SGHRS and YFSETQ. Deletions cut 0 bases from V and 1 base from J, with 23 bases between. CDR3 length: 19 residues.